These 18 T cell receptor beta chains were sequenced from one sample in a study of blood T cell repertoires in COVID-19 (dated by TCRdb to the early 2020s). Libraries were constructed by the immunoSEQ multiplex PCR assay. The table was pulled from immuneACCESS by TCRdb, which kept in-frame rearrangements only. Such tables lose some clones; where checked, under half of the loss comes from unresolved V genes, and the rest has no known cause. This sample is represented by 100,000 or so clones; around nine tenths of them were singletons. The ten most abundant clones make up less than 3.5% of the sample. The sample comprised peripheral blood. The receptors here all came from a man in his forties or fifties with active or convalescent COVID-19.

This clone has a single count. This chain links TRBV6-6 with TRBJ2-7; 10 positions agree with TRBD2. This CDR3 comprises 14 residues. Germline trimming cut 2 bases from V and 6 bases from J; bases unmatched to any gene: 4. CDR1 and CDR2 from the germline V gene are MNHNY and SVGAGI (reference sequence). The CDR3 region is CASSYVQRGGEQYF. CDR3 sequence (DNA): TGTGCCAGCAGTTACGTCCAGCGGGGGGGCGAGCAGTACTTC.

CDR3 residues: CASMIQGAGNTIYF. CDR3 DNA sequence: TGTGCCAGCATGATACAGGGGGCTGGAAACACCATATATTTT. This chain connects TRBV2 to TRBJ1-3; TRBD1 agrees at 8 bases. CDR3 length: 14 amino acids. From germline, CDR1 is SNHLY and CDR2 FYNNEI. The trim removed 7 bases at V and 2 bases at J, leaving 4 bases unmatched.

The rearrangement joins TRBV10-2 to TRBJ1-6, with 7 bases aligning to TRBD1. The V and J ends lost 4 bases and 7 bases, in that order; junction bases with no gene match: 7. This CDR3 spans 15 amino acids. Per germline, CDR1 WSHSY and CDR2 SAAADI. CDR3 sequence (DNA): TGCGCCAGCAGTGCGGACAGGTTATTAAATTCACCCCTCCACTTT. This encodes CASSADRLLNSPLHF.

This chain connects TRBV3-1 (or the pseudogene TRBV3-2) to TRBJ2-2; no reliable D call. The CDR3 loop spans 14 amino acids. Trimming took off 0 bases at V and 3 bases at J, with 5 bases between the two ends. CDR1 is LGHDT, CDR2 YNNKEL, per germline (reference sequence). The CDR3 is CASSQEEDTGELFF. In DNA form, the CDR3 reads TGTGCCAGCAGCCAAGAAGAGGACACCGGGGAGCTGTTTTTT.

This chain joins TRBV28 and TRBJ2-7; D perhaps matches TRBD1 (5 bases). This CDR3 has 13 amino acids. Looked up from germline, CDR1 is MDHEN and CDR2 is SYDVKM. Trimming pared 7 bases from V and 1 base from J, leaving 11 bases between. The CDR3 spells CASTSGQSYEQYF. The CDR3 nucleotides read TGTGCCAGCACGTCAGGGCAGTCCTACGAGCAGTACTTC.

This clone was found once. The chain links TRBV6-2 or TRBV6-3 to TRBJ1-1, with no clear D. The CDR3 is 14 amino acids. V was clipped by 6 bases and J by 1 base, with 12 bases between them. The germline V gene encodes CDR1 MNHEY and CDR2 SVGEGT. The CDR3 region has the DNA TGTGCCAGCAGCCCGCCGAGGAGGAACACTGAAGCTTTCTTT. Encoded protein: CASSPPRRNTEAFF.

This chain links TRBV18 with TRBJ2-7; 7 bases align to TRBD1. Germline V gene sequence: CDR1 KGHSH, CDR2 LQKENI. V gave up 1 base and J gave up 4 bases; unmatched junction bases: 4. The CDR3 sequence is 14 residues long. CDR3 nucleotide sequence: TGTGCCAGCTCACCACGACAGGGAGTTTACGAGCAGTACGTC. This gives the protein CASSPRQGVYEQYV.

The chain uses TRBV19 and TRBJ1-2; D is undetermined. V dropped 0 bases and J dropped 0 bases, with 8 bases sitting between them. The CDR3 consists of 15 residues. Germline-derived CDR1 and CDR2 are LNHDA and SQIVND (reference sequence). The CDR3 loop is CASSIDEGANYGYTF. For the CDR3, the DNA is TGTGCCAGTAGTATAGATGAGGGAGCTAACTATGGCTACACCTTC.

This chain links TRBV7-9 with TRBJ1-2; 7 bases are shared with TRBD1. V was clipped by 5 bases and J by 0 bases; unmatched bases: 9. The CDR3 length is 16 residues. The germline gives CDR1 SEHNR, CDR2 FQNEAQ (reference sequence). CDR3 in amino acids: CASSDNRDSANYGYTF. The CDR3 bases are TGTGCCAGCAGCGACAACCGGGACAGTGCTAACTATGGCTACACCTTC. Combining the CDR3 with reference TRBV7-9 and TRBJ1-2 gives the whole variable domain DTGVSQNPRHKITKRGQNVTFRCDPISEHNRLYWYRQTLGQGPEFLTYFQNEAQLEKSRLLSDRFSAERPKGSFSTLEIQRTEQGDSAMYLCASSDNRDSANYGYTFGSGTRLTVV.

This clone was observed once. The J gene is TRBJ1-3, the V gene TRBV5-4; D perhaps matches TRBD1 (5 bases). Germline-derived CDR1 and CDR2 are SGHNT and YYREEE (reference sequence). The CDR3 sequence is 15 residues long. The ends were cut back, 4 bases at V and 2 bases at J, with 13 bases in the middle. The CDR3 here is CASSPKAGAGNTIYF. DNA for the CDR3: TGTGCCAGCAGCCCGAAGGCGGGGGCTGGAAACACCATATATTTT.

This rearrangement joins TRBV5-1 to TRBJ1-1, with D possibly TRBD1 on 6 matching bases. The CDR3 runs 16 residues. The germline CDR1 and CDR2 sequences are SGHRS and YFSETQ. V lost 2 bases, J lost 6 bases, and 20 bases lay in between. CDR3 bases: TGCGCCAGCAGCTTACAGGGTACCTCACCTCGATCTGAAGCTTTCTTT. The encoded protein is CASSLQGTSPRSEAFF. Full variable domain (outside the CDR3, taken from reference TRBV5-1 and TRBJ1-1): KAGVTQTPRYLIKTRGQQVTLSCSPISGHRSVSWYQQTPGQGLQFLFEYFSETQRNKGNFPGRFSGRQFSNSRSEMNVSTLELGDSALYLCASSLQGTSPRSEAFFGQGTRLTVV.

This clone was recorded a few times. The CDR3 DNA follows: TGTGCCAGTAGTAAGCAGGGCGGACCAGATACGCAGTATTTT. Translated: CASSKQGGPDTQYF. This sequence joins TRBV19 and TRBJ2-3, with D possibly being TRBD1 (5 bases). CDR1 and CDR2 from the germline V gene are LNHDA and SQIVND (reference sequence). V lost 4 bases and J lost 4, with 12 bases in between. The CDR3 loop spans 14 amino acids.

The chain couples TRBV12-3 or TRBV12-4 to TRBJ2-1; 8 bases align to TRBD1. V trimming: 7 bases; J trimming: 8 bases; junction bases outside the gene matches: 7. This CDR3 has 13 amino acids. The CDR3 sequence is CASKRTGNDEQFF. In nucleotides, the CDR3 is TGTGCCAGCAAAAGGACAGGGAATGATGAGCAGTTCTTC.

This clone was seen more than once but under ten times. The rearrangement links TRBV6-5 to TRBJ2-5, with 7 bases lining up with TRBD1. The CDR3 is 15 residues long. Germline CDR1 MNHEY, CDR2 SVGAGI. Trimming removed 0 bases from V and 1 base from J; junction bases left unmatched: 2. CDR3 sequence (DNA): TGTGCCAGCAGTTACTCCTGGACAGGCCAAGAGACCCAGTACTTC. It translates to CASSYSWTGQETQYF.

For this clone: Different DNA sequences within this sample yield the same CDR3. The V call is TRBV5-1, the J call TRBJ2-7; tentatively, D is TRBD2 (6 bases). This CDR3 has 15 residues. V was trimmed by 2 bases and J by 1 base, leaving 13 bases between them. Germline V gene sequence: CDR1 SGHRS, CDR2 YFSETQ. In nucleotides, the CDR3 is TGCGCCAGCAGCTTCGGCGGGACGGCTTCCTACGAGCAGTACTTC. It is translated as CASSFGGTASYEQYF.

The rearrangement uses TRBV19 and TRBJ1-2, with 8 bases that match TRBD1. V lost 8 bases to trimming and J lost 1 base; unmatched junction nucleotides: 6. Germline CDR1 LNHDA, CDR2 SQIVND (reference sequence). The CDR3 runs to 14 residues. The CDR3 reads CASGQGGGNYGYTF. The CDR3 bases are TGTGCCAGTGGACAGGGCGGGGGTAACTATGGCTACACCTTC.

This clone has just one count. V gene TRBV7-2 combines with J gene TRBJ2-1; no firm D call. The germline CDR1 and CDR2 sequences are SGHTA and FQGNSA. This CDR3 contains 12 residues. V lost 3 bases to trimming and J lost 8 bases, with 8 bases between them. CDR3 sequence (DNA): TGTGCCAGCAGCTTGCGAGGCGATGAGCAGTTCTTC. Translating gives CASSLRGDEQFF.

This clone was counted between two and nine times. The chain combines TRBV3-1 (or the pseudogene TRBV3-2) with TRBJ2-1, with a tentative D call TRBD1 (6 bases). V was trimmed by 6 bases and J by 1 base, leaving 10 bases between them. Germline assignment: CDR1 LGHDT and CDR2 YNNKEL (reference sequence). There are 14 residues in the CDR3. The CDR3 nucleotides are TGTGCCAGCAGACCGGGACAATCCTACAATGAGCAGTTCTTC. This encodes CASRPGQSYNEQFF.